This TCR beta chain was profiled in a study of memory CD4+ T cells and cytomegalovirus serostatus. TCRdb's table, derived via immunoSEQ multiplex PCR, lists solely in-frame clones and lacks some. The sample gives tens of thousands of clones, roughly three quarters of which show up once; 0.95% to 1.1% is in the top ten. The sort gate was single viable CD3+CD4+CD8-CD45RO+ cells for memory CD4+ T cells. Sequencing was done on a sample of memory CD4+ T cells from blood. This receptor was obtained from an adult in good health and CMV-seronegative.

CDR3 sequence reads: CASTLDLSREQFF. CDR3 coding DNA: TGTGCCAGCACCCTGGACCTAAGTAGGGAGCAGTTCTTC. The chain joins TRBV6-5 to TRBJ2-1; D not certain. V was shortened by 7 bases and J by 10 bases, with 17 bases between the two germline ends. The CDR3 length is 13 residues. Germline CDR1 reads MNHEY; CDR2 reads SVGAGI.